A single sample is the source of the 13 T cell receptor beta chains below, sequenced in a study of shared clonotypes between healthy human individuals (dated by TCRdb to between 2020 and 2021). CD8 naive samples were CD45RO-negative cells positively selected for CCR7, giving a CD45RA+CCR7+ population that excluded TemRA cells. The method behind the library was the immunoSEQ multiplex PCR assay. TCRdb provides this immuneACCESS table in a form limited to in-frame rearrangements. Some clones are lacking; in checked studies, under half of them reflect an unresolved V gene, and why the rest are absent is not known. The sample profile shows about 870,000 clones; approximately 92% of them were found once. The ten largest make up 24% of the sample. Source material: naive CD8+ T cells sorted from blood. Taken with the paper, the label for cell subset or site translates to: CD45RA+CCR7+. The receptors here all came from a man aged 25 to 40 in good health.

The chain recombines TRBV21-1 with TRBJ2-3; no check of the table's D call, TRBD2, against the DNA was made. TRBV21-1 is a listed pseudogene. The CDR3 runs 16 residues. CDR3 residues: CASSKGLAGAIDTQYF. In DNA, the CDR3 is TGTGCCAGCAGCAAAGGACTAGCGGGAGCCATAGATACGCAGTATTTT.

The V gene is TRBV4-1, the J gene TRBJ1-2, with D tentatively TRBD1 (5 bases). V lost 0 bases to trimming and J lost 7 bases, with 18 bases between them. Germline assignment: CDR1 MGHRA and CDR2 YSYEKL. CDR3 size: 16 residues. The CDR3 sequence is CASSQETGLLGIGYTF. The CDR3 bases are TGCGCCAGCAGCCAAGAAACAGGCCTCCTGGGAATTGGCTACACCTTC.

The rearrangement links TRBV7-9 to TRBJ2-2; D is ambiguous. From germline, CDR1 is SEHNR and CDR2 FQNEAQ (reference sequence). The germline V and J ends were trimmed by 0 bases and 7 bases, with 9 bases remaining between them. The CDR3 runs 14 residues. Here the CDR3 DNA reads TGTGCCAGCAGCTTAGCGCTAACGGTCGGGGAGCTGTTTTTT. Translating it yields CASSLALTVGELFF. Based on the CDR3 plus reference TRBV7-9 and TRBJ2-2, the full variable domain is DTGVSQNPRHKITKRGQNVTFRCDPISEHNRLYWYRQTLGQGPEFLTYFQNEAQLEKSRLLSDRFSAERPKGSFSTLEIQRTEQGDSAMYLCASSLALTVGELFFGEGSRLTVL.

This chain links TRBV4-1 with TRBJ2-2, with D perhaps matching TRBD1 (6 bases). The CDR3 sequence is 14 residues long. Germline V lookup: CDR1 MGHRA, CDR2 YSYEKL. Deletions cut 8 bases from V and 0 bases from J, with 10 bases between. The CDR3 nucleotides are TGCGCCAGCCTCGGGACACCGAACACCGGGGAGCTGTTTTTT. This sequence encodes CASLGTPNTGELFF.

The chain is built from TRBV2 and TRBJ2-3; 7 bases match TRBD2. The J segment lost 5 bases and the V segment lost 4 bases, leaving 9 bases of the junction unmatched. The CDR3 sequence is 15 residues long. From germline, CDR1 is SNHLY and CDR2 FYNNEI. The CDR3 DNA follows: TGTGCCAGCAGTGGTAGGGACTACCCCCTAGATACGCAGTATTTT. Protein product: CASSGRDYPLDTQYF.

The genes are TRBV10-3 and TRBJ1-2; TRBD1 aligns across 7 bases. This CDR3 is 16 amino acids long. Trimming cost V 6 bases and J 0 bases; bases outside gene matches: 10. Germline values: CDR1 ENHRY, CDR2 SYGVKD. The CDR3 nucleotides read TGTGCCATCAGCGTAACCCGGGACAGCGCTAACTATGGCTACACCTTC. Its protein is CAISVTRDSANYGYTF.

This clone came up once. The chain employs TRBV7-9 and TRBJ2-3, with D possibly matching TRBD1 (6 bases). Trimming pared 4 bases from V and 4 bases from J, leaving 15 bases between. Germline-derived CDR1 and CDR2 are SEHNR and FQNEAQ (reference sequence). The CDR3 covers 15 residues. CDR3 residues: CASSSVTGLADTQYF. The CDR3 DNA reads TGTGCCAGCAGCTCCGTAACAGGGCTGGCAGATACGCAGTATTTT.

This chain links TRBV27 with TRBJ2-2, with TRBD2 identical over 10 bases. CDR3 length: 15 residues. After removal of 4 bases from V and 9 bases from J, the junction contained 8 bases not matched to a gene. Germline V gene sequence: CDR1 MNHEY, CDR2 SMNVEV (reference sequence). For the CDR3, the DNA is TGTGCCAGCAGTTCATGGACTAGCGGTACCCGGGAGCTGTTTTTT. Its translation: CASSSWTSGTRELFF.

The rearrangement links TRBV13 to TRBJ2-3; D unclear. This CDR3 has 15 amino acids. CDR1 is PRHDT and CDR2 is FYEKMQ in the germline V gene (reference sequence). Trimming pared 5 bases from V and 0 bases from J, leaving 12 bases between. The CDR3 DNA follows: TGTGCCAGCAGCCATTCCTTAGAGAGCACAGATACGCAGTATTTT. Translated, it gives CASSHSLESTDTQYF.

This sequence joins TRBV6-1 and TRBJ2-7; maybe TRBD2 (6 bases). Trimming shortened V by 4 bases and J by 3 bases, and 16 bases separated the two germline ends. The germline V gene encodes CDR1 MNHNS and CDR2 SASEGT. This CDR3 region has 15 residues. The CDR3 here is CASSGWTEGDYEQYF. CDR3 bases: TGTGCCAGCAGTGGATGGACGGAGGGCGACTACGAGCAGTACTTC.

The rearrangement joins TRBV7-3 to TRBJ1-1, with D maybe TRBD1 (5 bases). Germline loops: CDR1 SGHTA, CDR2 FQGTGA. With 4 bases removed from V and 2 bases from J, the gap between germline ends came to 14 bases. This CDR3 has 15 amino acids. CDR3: CASSSSVTVNTEAFF. The DNA for the CDR3 is TGTGCCAGCAGCTCCTCCGTGACAGTAAACACTGAAGCTTTCTTT.

The rearrangement links TRBV27 to TRBJ2-7; 10 bases line up with TRBD2. Germline lookup yields CDR1 MNHEY and CDR2 SMNVEV (reference sequence). The CDR3 length is 14 residues. J gave up 3 bases and V 5 bases, and 4 bases lay outside the gene matches. The CDR3 coding sequence is TGTGCCAGCAGTACCCTAGCGGGAGACTACGAGCAGTACTTC. This gives the protein CASSTLAGDYEQYF.

The chain uses TRBV18 and TRBJ2-3; 8 bases fit TRBD1. The CDR3 is 17 residues long. From germline, CDR1 is KGHSH and CDR2 LQKENI. V shed 2 bases and J 5 bases; nucleotides not matched to a gene: 12. DNA for the CDR3: TGTGCCAGCTCACCAAGTCTGGGCAGGGGGCGCGAAGATACGCAGTATTTT. Translated: CASSPSLGRGREDTQYF.